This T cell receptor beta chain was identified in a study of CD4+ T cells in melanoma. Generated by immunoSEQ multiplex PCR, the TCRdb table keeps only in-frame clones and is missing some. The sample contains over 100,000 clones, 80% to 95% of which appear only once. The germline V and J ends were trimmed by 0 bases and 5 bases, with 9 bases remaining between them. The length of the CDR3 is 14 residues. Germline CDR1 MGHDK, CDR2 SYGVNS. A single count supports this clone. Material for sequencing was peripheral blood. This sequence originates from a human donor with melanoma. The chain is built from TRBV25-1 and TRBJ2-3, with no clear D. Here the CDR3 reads CASSEYGSLDTQYF. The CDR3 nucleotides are TGTGCCAGCAGTGAATATGGCTCCCTAGATACGCAGTATTTT.